The 8 T cell receptor beta chains presented below share a single source sample, sequenced in a study of cytomegalovirus exposure and HLA in healthy donors. Amplification used 60 Vbeta primers and 13 Jbeta primers. Profiled with immunoSEQ multiplex PCR; TCRdb holds only in-frame clones, not every one. This table holds 30,000 to 40,000 clones, roughly 82% found once. The source material was PBMCs. These receptors were taken from a woman aged 18-29 years in good health and CMV-seropositive.

This sequence joins TRBV30 and TRBJ2-2; 10 bases are shared with TRBD1. The CDR3 has 14 residues. From germline, CDR1 is GTSNPN and CDR2 SVGIG (reference sequence). J lost 2 bases, V lost 8 bases, and 5 bases had no gene match. CDR3: CAGGTGVNTGELFF. The CDR3 bases are TGTGCCGGGGGGACAGGGGTCAACACCGGGGAGCTGTTTTTT.

The rearrangement links TRBV9 to TRBJ1-2; tentative D call: TRBD1 (5 bases). CDR3 length: 15 residues. Germline V gene sequence: CDR1 SGDLS, CDR2 YYNGEE. The ends were cut back, 0 bases at V and 0 bases at J, with 9 bases in the middle. The CDR3 DNA sequence: TGTGCCAGCAGCGTAGGGGCGGGACCTAACTATGGCTACACCTTC. Its translation: CASSVGAGPNYGYTF.

CDR3: CASSGYRRVTDTQYF. CDR3 DNA: TGTGCCAGCAGTGGGTACCGGCGGGTCACAGATACGCAGTATTTT. The chain uses TRBV28 and TRBJ2-3, with D possibly matching TRBD2 (5 bases). Germline lookup yields CDR1 MDHEN and CDR2 SYDVKM. Trimming shortened V by 5 bases and J by 2 bases, and 14 bases separated the two germline ends. The CDR3 totals 15 residues.

This clone is categorized as medium-sized (0.01 to 0.1%). The chain has TRBV6-4 and TRBJ2-1; 8 nucleotides align to TRBD1. With 0 bases clipped from V and 2 bases from J, the junction kept 0 bases outside the gene matches. The CDR3 length is 15 residues. Germline loops: CDR1 MRHNA, CDR2 SNTAGT. The CDR3 DNA is TGTGCCAGCAGTGACTCACAGGGGGCCTACAATGAGCAGTTCTTC. Amino acids: CASSDSQGAYNEQFF.

CDR3 amino acids: CASVAGLNPTEAFF. DNA of the CDR3: TGTGCTAGTGTGGCAGGGCTAAATCCCACTGAAGCTTTCTTT. V and J are TRBV12-5 and TRBJ1-1; possibly TRBD1 for D (5 bases). This CDR3 contains 14 residues. The V gene's germline CDR1 is LGHNT and CDR2 FRNRAP. V gave up 7 bases and J gave up 4 bases, with 16 bases separating them.

V usage is TRBV12-2 and J usage is TRBJ2-5; TRBD2 is taken as the D call from the table, unchecked against the DNA. TRBV12-2 is labeled a pseudogene. CDR3 size: 14 residues. As DNA, the CDR3 is TGTGCAAGTCGCTTAGCGACTAGTGAAGAGACCCAGTACTTC. This sequence encodes CASRLATSEETQYF.

The CDR3 spells CAWSEQGTPYNSPLHF. CDR3 nucleotide sequence: TGTGCCTGGAGTGAACAGGGGACCCCCTATAATTCACCCCTCCACTTT. The rearrangement uses TRBV30 and TRBJ1-6, with 7 nucleotides matching TRBD1. With V trimmed by 1 base and J by 2 bases, 5 bases remained unmatched. This CDR3 is 16 amino acids long. The germline CDR1 and CDR2 sequences are GTSNPN and SVGIG (reference sequence).

This clone was observed a few times. The chain recombines TRBV4-1 with TRBJ1-1; D is possibly TRBD1 (5 bases). The V end was cut by 10 bases, the J end by 10 bases, with 22 bases between. Germline CDR1 and CDR2: MGHRA and YSYEKL. This CDR3 is built from 13 residues. This CDR3 is CANLSGEHRGAFF. CDR3 coding DNA: TGCGCCAACCTATCGGGGGAGCATCGGGGAGCTTTCTTT.